The sequence of this T cell receptor (beta chain) was determined in a study of molecular identifiers for immune sequencing clone quantification. V trimming: 1 base; J trimming: 10 bases; junction bases outside the gene matches: 19. The CDR3 has 19 residues. Germline V lookup: CDR1 LGHNA, CDR2 YSLEER. Broader study findings: Highly expanded clones may be undercounted when identical TCR molecules share barcodes. Investigators reportedly could detect spiked Jurkat TCR RNA from one cell among around 930,000 naive cells.

This clonotype was detected only a few times. Its target is unknown. In TCRdb, the PCR reads were re-called with MiXCR into one record per CDR3 protein. The sample lists some 590,000 distinct CDR3 sequences; 25% were seen once. The sequence was collected from a human donor in good health. Some libraries in this study had Jurkat cell RNA spiked in. The sequenced material came from naive CD8+ T cells from blood, with Jurkat cell RNA spiked in. Subset in this sample: FACS-sorted CD8+CD4-CCR7+CD45RA+ naive T cells. This chain joins TRBV4-3 and TRBJ2-1, with 10 nucleotides matching TRBD1. CDR3 protein: CASSQAIRAGTGVLLEQFF. The CDR3 bases are TGCGCCAGCAGCCAAGCCATCCGCGCCGGGACAGGGGTATTGCTGGAGCAGTTCTTC.